The TCR beta chain described here comes from a study of blood T cell repertoires in COVID-19. As handled by the study authors: It was from reference gene primer amplification that nucleated cell counts were estimated. Method: immunoSEQ multiplex PCR; TCRdb's copy keeps in-frame clones and lacks some. V and J calls and clone size come straight from that table; D and trimming were deduced from the DNA. The sample has tens of thousands of clones; around 86% are singletons. Trimming took off 1 base at V and 7 bases at J, with 12 bases between the two ends. This CDR3 is built from 13 residues. CDR1 and CDR2 from the germline V gene are SGHDT and YYEEEE.

The V and J genes are TRBV5-6 and TRBJ2-7; a weak D match, TRBD1 (5 bases). Sequences were obtained from peripheral blood. This clonotype was sampled from a man in his sixties or seventies with active COVID-19. The CDR3 protein is CASSLRRAREQYF. DNA of the CDR3: TGTGCCAGCAGCTTGCGCAGGGCTCGAGAGCAGTACTTC. The whole variable domain, filled in from reference TRBV5-6 and TRBJ2-7, reads DAGVTQSPTHLIKTRGQQVTLRCSPKSGHDTVSWYQQALGQGPQFIFQYYEEEERQRGNFPDRFSGHQFPNYSSELNVNALLLGDSALYLCASSLRRAREQYFGPGTRLTVT.